Following are 28 T cell receptor beta chains from one sample sequenced in a study of blood T cell repertoires in COVID-19. Sequencing used immunoSEQ multiplex PCR; TCRdb keeps in-frame clones, though not all of them. The sample holds 90,000 to 150,000 clones, 79% seen once. The sample comprised peripheral blood. The receptors come from a woman at least 80 years old with acute or convalescent COVID-19.

This sequence joins TRBV9 and TRBJ2-7; 8 bases line up with TRBD2. Germline-derived CDR1 and CDR2 are SGDLS and YYNGEE. This CDR3 region has 14 residues. V lost 4 bases, J lost 2 bases, and 5 bases stayed unmatched. The CDR3 bases are TGTGCCAGCAGCCTCGGACTAGCCACCTACGAGCAGTACTTC. Encoded protein: CASSLGLATYEQYF.

The chain has TRBV7-3 and TRBJ1-1; D remains ambiguous. There are 13 residues in the CDR3. CDR1 and CDR2 from the germline V gene are SGHTA and FQGTGA. The germline V and J ends were trimmed by 2 bases and 0 bases, with 4 bases remaining between them. The CDR3 spells CASSLLVNTEAFF. In nucleotides, the CDR3 is TGTGCCAGCAGCTTACTCGTGAACACTGAAGCTTTCTTT.

V and J are TRBV6-1 and TRBJ1-6; D is undetermined. From germline, CDR1 is MNHNS and CDR2 SASEGT. The V and J ends lost 2 bases and 7 bases respectively, with 12 bases between them. The CDR3 extends over 15 amino acids. The CDR3 here is CASSEREGKNSPLHF. CDR3 in DNA: TGTGCCAGCAGTGAACGGGAAGGGAAGAATTCACCCCTCCACTTT.

DNA of the CDR3: TGTGCCAGCAGCTTAAAGGCGGGGGACGGCTACACCTTC. Translated, it gives CASSLKAGDGYTF. The J gene is TRBJ1-2, the V gene TRBV7-2; the D gene is possibly TRBD1 (5 bases). Trimming left V 2 bases short and J 8 bases short, with 12 bases between. CDR1 and CDR2 from the germline V gene are SGHTA and FQGNSA. This CDR3 is built from 13 residues.

This clone was seen a single time. The rearrangement links TRBV4-2 to TRBJ1-3; 8 bases align to TRBD1. Germline CDR1 and CDR2: LGHNA and YNFKEQ. V lost 1 base and J lost 2; bases outside the gene matches: 4. The CDR3 totals 16 residues. CDR3 coding DNA: TGTGCCAGCAGCCAAGCCCGGACAGGGACTGGAAACACCATATATTTT. Translation gives CASSQARTGTGNTIYF.

The J gene is TRBJ2-3, the V gene TRBV15; 8 bases line up with TRBD2. CDR1 is LNHNV and CDR2 is YYDKDF in the germline V gene (reference sequence). CDR3 length equals 16 residues. J gave up 5 bases and V 0 bases, and 7 bases lay outside the gene matches. The CDR3 spells CATSRDLGLGKDTQYF. The CDR3 nucleotides read TGTGCCACCAGCAGAGATCTGGGACTAGGGAAAGATACGCAGTATTTT. The full variable domain, in which reference TRBV15 and TRBJ2-3 provide the parts outside the CDR3, is DAMVIQNPRYQVTQFGKPVTLSCSQTLNHNVMYWYQQKSSQAPKLLFHYYDKDFNNEADTPDNFQSRRPNTSFCFLDIRSPGLGDTAMYLCATSRDLGLGKDTQYFGPGTRLTVL.

The rearrangement links TRBV7-2 to TRBJ2-4; D is ambiguous. In germline, CDR1 is SGHTA, CDR2 FQGNSA. The CDR3 is 12 amino acids. Trimming left V 5 bases short and J 7 bases short, with 9 bases between. The CDR3 here is CASSQTGNIQYF. In DNA form, the CDR3 reads TGTGCCAGCAGCCAAACCGGGAACATTCAGTACTTC. The full variable domain, rest sourced from reference TRBV7-2 and TRBJ2-4, is GAGVSQSPSNKVTEKGKDVELRCDPISGHTALYWYRQSLGQGLEFLIYFQGNSAPDKSGLPSDRFSAERTGGSVSTLTIQRTQQEDSAVYLCASSQTGNIQYFGAGTRLSVL.

The CDR3 reads CASSETGRASGNTIYF. CDR3 nucleotides: TGTGCCAGCAGTGAAACCGGCAGGGCCTCTGGAAACACCATATATTTT. The chain employs TRBV25-1 and TRBJ1-3, with TRBD1 as a possible D gene (5 bases). Deletions cut 2 bases from V and 0 bases from J, with 11 bases between. The CDR3 runs to 16 residues. The germline V gene encodes CDR1 MGHDK and CDR2 SYGVNS.

V is TRBV3-1 (or the pseudogene TRBV3-2) and J is TRBJ2-1; 7 positions agree with TRBD1. The CDR3 spans 18 residues. V dropped 0 bases and J dropped 9; count of bases not matched to a gene: 17. In germline, CDR1 is LGHDT, CDR2 YNNKEL (reference sequence). The chain's CDR3 is CASSQDMGQLRILGEQFF. Written as DNA, the CDR3 is TGTGCCAGCAGCCAAGATATGGGACAGCTTAGAATCCTGGGTGAGCAGTTCTTC.

V gene TRBV25-1 combines with J gene TRBJ1-6; 8 bases agree with TRBD1. CDR3 length: 16 amino acids. Germline CDR1 reads MGHDK; CDR2 reads SYGVNS. Trimming cost V 5 bases and J 7 bases; bases outside gene matches: 10. CDR3 in amino acids: CASSRPGTGDNSPLHF. CDR3 in DNA: TGTGCCAGCAGTCGTCCCGGGACAGGAGACAATTCACCCCTCCACTTT.

This clone was seen a single time. The V call is TRBV28, the J call TRBJ1-1, with a weak D call TRBD1 (5 bases). The CDR3 contains 13 residues. In germline, CDR1 is MDHEN, CDR2 SYDVKM. V gave up 6 bases and J gave up 3 bases, with 11 bases separating them. The CDR3 DNA sequence: TGTGCCAGCAGCCCGGCGGGGCACACTGAAGCTTTCTTT. Residues: CASSPAGHTEAFF.

The J gene is TRBJ1-4, the V gene TRBV5-4, with TRBD1 identical over 7 bases. CDR1 SGHNT and CDR2 YYREEE come from the germline V gene (reference sequence). V dropped 3 bases and J dropped 7; count of bases not matched to a gene: 6. This CDR3 comprises 14 residues. The CDR3 DNA follows: TGTGCCAGCAGCTCCGGGACAGCGCCTGAAAAACTGTTTTTT. This gives the protein CASSSGTAPEKLFF. Full variable domain (rest looked up from reference TRBV5-4 and TRBJ1-4): ETGVTQSPTHLIKTRGQQVTLRCSSQSGHNTVSWYQQALGQGPQFIFQYYREEENGRGNFPPRFSGLQFPNYSSELNVNALELDDSALYLCASSSGTAPEKLFFGSGTQLSVL.

The gene calls are TRBV6-5 and TRBJ2-7, with 7 bases fitting TRBD1. The CDR3 has 13 amino acids. The V and J ends lost 6 bases and 2 bases, in that order; junction bases with no gene match: 4. Germline V gene sequence: CDR1 MNHEY, CDR2 SVGAGI. CDR3 sequence reads: CASSFGTAYEQYF. The CDR3 bases are TGTGCCAGCAGCTTCGGGACAGCCTACGAGCAGTACTTC.

This rearrangement joins TRBV7-8 to TRBJ1-1; 9 bases fit TRBD1. CDR1 and CDR2 (germline): SGHVS, FQNEAQ. This CDR3 spans 15 amino acids. The V and J ends lost 1 base and 3 bases, in that order; junction bases with no gene match: 3. The CDR3 bases are TGTGCCAGCAGCTTAGGGACAGGGGTGGACACTGAAGCTTTCTTT. It yields the protein CASSLGTGVDTEAFF.

The chain couples TRBV19 to TRBJ1-5, with 10 nucleotides matching TRBD1. CDR1 LNHDA and CDR2 SQIVND come from the germline V gene (reference sequence). Losses at the gene ends were 3 bases for V and 5 bases for J; bases not matched to a gene: 4. The CDR3 totals 15 residues. DNA for the CDR3: TGTGCCAGTAGTATGGGGGACAGGGGTGATCAGCCCCAGCATTTT. Residues: CASSMGDRGDQPQHF.

The chain employs TRBV4-3 and TRBJ1-2; 8 bases are shared with TRBD1. V shed 3 bases and J 7 bases; nucleotides not matched to a gene: 7. The germline gives CDR1 LGHNA, CDR2 YSLEER. The CDR3 spans 14 residues. This chain's CDR3 is CASSHSTGAGGYTF. The CDR3 DNA sequence: TGCGCCAGCAGCCATTCGACAGGGGCAGGTGGCTACACCTTC.

The chain carries TRBV2 and TRBJ2-1; D is unclear. Germline CDR1 and CDR2: SNHLY and FYNNEI. This CDR3 has 14 amino acids. Trimming left V 5 bases short and J 0 bases short, with 8 bases between. In DNA form, the CDR3 reads TGTGCCAGCAGTCTACGTAGCTCCTACAATGAGCAGTTCTTC. Its translation is CASSLRSSYNEQFF.

This clone was observed a single time. The chain links TRBV6-5 to TRBJ1-1, with TRBD1 matching over 7 bases. The V gene end was trimmed by 10 bases and the J gene end by 0 bases; junction bases not matched to a gene: 2. This CDR3 comprises 12 residues. Germline loops: CDR1 MNHEY, CDR2 SVGAGI. CDR3 nucleotides: TGTGCCATCGGGACAGTGAACACTGAAGCTTTCTTT. Its protein product is CAIGTVNTEAFF.

The rearrangement uses TRBV6-2 or TRBV6-3 and TRBJ1-1; possibly TRBD1 for D (5 bases). CDR3 size: 15 residues. Germline CDR1 reads MNHEY; CDR2 reads SVGEGT. Trimming left V 2 bases short and J 0 bases short, with 10 bases between. Here the CDR3 reads CASSYPGLMNTEAFF. The DNA of the CDR3 is TGTGCCAGCAGTTACCCGGGACTAATGAACACTGAAGCTTTCTTT.

The V gene is TRBV5-1, the J gene TRBJ2-7, with a possible D match to TRBD2 (7 bases). Per the germline V gene, CDR1 is SGHRS and CDR2 is YFSETQ. V lost 0 bases to trimming and J lost 3 bases, with 19 bases between them. The CDR3 has 17 residues. The CDR3 DNA sequence: TGCGCCAGCAGCTTGGTAGTCGGTGGCGGGGGCTACTACGAGCAGTACTTC. Its translation is CASSLVVGGGGYYEQYF. Full variable domain (rest looked up from reference TRBV5-1 and TRBJ2-7): KAGVTQTPRYLIKTRGQQVTLSCSPISGHRSVSWYQQTPGQGLQFLFEYFSETQRNKGNFPGRFSGRQFSNSRSEMNVSTLELGDSALYLCASSLVVGGGGYYEQYFGPGTRLTVT.

This chain connects TRBV11-2 to TRBJ2-3; tentatively, D is TRBD2 (6 bases). The CDR3 consists of 15 residues. Germline lookup yields CDR1 SGHAT and CDR2 FQNNGV. The V and J ends lost 1 base and 0 bases respectively, with 8 bases between them. The CDR3 coding sequence is TGTGCCAGCAGCTTAGGTGGGGGGAGCACAGATACGCAGTATTTT. Translating gives CASSLGGGSTDTQYF.

This rearrangement joins TRBV19 to TRBJ1-6; possibly TRBD1 for D (6 bases). Trimming shortened V by 5 bases and J by 11 bases, and 13 bases separated the two germline ends. Germline V gene sequence: CDR1 LNHDA, CDR2 SQIVND (reference sequence). The CDR3 has 13 amino acids. CDR3 bases: TGTGCCAGTAGTGAGCAAGGGGGGGCACCCCTCCACTTT. As protein: CASSEQGGAPLHF. Complete variable domain (other parts from reference TRBV19 and TRBJ1-6): DGGITQSPKYLFRKEGQNVTLSCEQNLNHDAMYWYRQDPGQGLRLIYYSQIVNDFQKGDIAEGYSVSREKKESFPLTVTSAQKNPTAFYLCASSEQGGAPLHFGNGTRLTVT.

CDR3 sequence (DNA): TGTGCCAGCAGCCCAACAGGGGGAGAAAATGAAAAACTGTTTTTT. Its translation is CASSPTGGENEKLFF. The chain couples TRBV7-3 to TRBJ1-4; TRBD1 aligns across 8 bases. This CDR3 region has 15 residues. Germline V gives CDR1 SGHTA, CDR2 FQGTGA. The trim removed 5 bases at V and 5 bases at J, leaving 7 bases unmatched.

In this sample, this clone turned up once. This rearrangement joins TRBV18 to TRBJ1-5; 8 nucleotides agree with TRBD1. There are 15 residues in the CDR3. In germline, CDR1 is KGHSH, CDR2 LQKENI. V shed 5 bases and J 5 bases; nucleotides not matched to a gene: 8. The CDR3, as DNA: TGTGCCAGCTCATCCGGGACAGGATCCCATCAGCCCCAGCATTTT. Translated, it gives CASSSGTGSHQPQHF.

The chain carries TRBV10-3 and TRBJ2-1, with unresolved D. CDR3 size: 12 residues. The germline gives CDR1 ENHRY, CDR2 SYGVKD. V lost 8 bases and J 7 bases, leaving 12 bases between the germline ends. Here the CDR3 DNA reads TGTGCCATCTCGAGTCCGTCTAATGAGCAGTTCTTC. Protein: CAISSPSNEQFF.

The genes are TRBV5-4 and TRBJ2-1; 8 nucleotides line up with TRBD2. CDR1 is SGHNT, CDR2 YYREEE, per germline (reference sequence). The CDR3 contains 15 residues. V was clipped by 8 bases and J by 6 bases; unmatched bases: 13. CDR3 residues: CASHLGSGSANEQFF. DNA for the CDR3: TGTGCCAGTCACCTGGGGAGCGGGAGCGCCAATGAGCAGTTCTTC.

The chain carries TRBV3-1 (or the pseudogene TRBV3-2) and TRBJ2-1; D ambiguous. The V and J ends lost 6 bases and 9 bases respectively, with 12 bases between them. The length of the CDR3 is 12 residues. Germline loops: CDR1 LGHDT, CDR2 YNNKEL (reference sequence). The CDR3 reads CASRAPSGEQFF. The DNA of the CDR3 is TGTGCCAGCAGGGCCCCATCGGGTGAGCAGTTCTTC.

The gene calls are TRBV7-2 and TRBJ1-1; TRBD1 is a possible D gene (6 bases). The V end was cut by 4 bases, the J end by 5 bases, with 17 bases between. The V gene's germline CDR1 is SGHTA and CDR2 FQGNSA. The CDR3 sequence is 15 residues long. The CDR3 DNA sequence: TGTGCCAGCAGCTGGACAGTTCTCCCGGGTACTGAAGCTTTCTTT. As protein: CASSWTVLPGTEAFF.